The clone carrying this T cell receptor (beta chain) was counted once. This CDR3 has 13 residues. Trimming removed 5 bases at V and 7 bases at J, with 11 bases between. Germline values: CDR1 SGHTA, CDR2 FQGNSA. The sample belongs to a study of blood T cell repertoires in COVID-19. At the level of the study: Sources were T cells, B-cell-depleted T cells, or PBMCs; the material itself was cDNA or gDNA.

Original data processing: Amplification of reference gene primers provided the estimated nucleated cell counts. Sequenced by immunoSEQ multiplex PCR; TCRdb stores in-frame clones only, minus some. V and J calls and clone size are copied from that table; D and trimming were computed from the DNA. This table has about 300,000 clones, around nine tenths appearing once. This chain connects TRBV7-2 to TRBJ2-2; no clear D gene. The sequence was collected from a man between 70 and 80 years old with acute or convalescent COVID-19. What was sequenced was peripheral blood. CDR3 DNA sequence: TGTGCCAGCAGCCGCGCCAGGCACGGGGAGCTGTTTTTT. Its translation: CASSRARHGELFF.